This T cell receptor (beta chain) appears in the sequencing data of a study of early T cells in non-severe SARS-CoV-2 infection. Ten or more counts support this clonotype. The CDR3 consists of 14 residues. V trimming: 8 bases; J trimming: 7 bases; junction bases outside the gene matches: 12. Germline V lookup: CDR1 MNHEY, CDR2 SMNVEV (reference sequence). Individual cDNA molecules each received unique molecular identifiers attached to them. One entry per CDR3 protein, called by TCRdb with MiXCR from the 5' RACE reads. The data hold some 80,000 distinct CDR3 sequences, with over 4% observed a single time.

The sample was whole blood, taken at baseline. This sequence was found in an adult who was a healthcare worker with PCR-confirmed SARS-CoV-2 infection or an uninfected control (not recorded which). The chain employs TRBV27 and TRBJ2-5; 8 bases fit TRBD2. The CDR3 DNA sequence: TGTGCCAGCTCCTCCCGGGAGGGCCCAGGGACCCAGTACTTC. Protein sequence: CASSSREGPGTQYF.